This T cell receptor beta chain was captured in a study of CD8 T cells in ankylosing spondylitis. V was clipped by 2 bases and J by 1 base; unmatched bases: 0. The CDR3 consists of 15 residues. CDR1 ENHRY and CDR2 SYGVKD come from the germline V gene. The study, taken as a whole, reports: Past research had described some motif variants in reactive arthritis synovial fluid and blood. Blood of patients with ankylosing spondylitis appeared to be characterized by a TCR beta motif of several highly homologous variants. The authors found the disease-linked clones to be CD8+ and relatively rare in peripheral blood. Clones linked to disease were reported to show significant enrichment in matched ankylosing spondylitis synovial fluid.

TCRdb re-called the 5' RACE reads with MiXCR, one entry per CDR3 protein. Altogether 200,000 to 250,000 distinct CDR3 sequences are present, 32% being singletons, with the ten largest covering approximately 4.4%. Note on this clonotype: Its matching antigen is unknown.

V and J are TRBV10-3 and TRBJ2-1; 9 nucleotides align to TRBD1. The sample taken for sequencing was blood, either unsorted or a sorted T cell fraction (not recorded which). The sequence was obtained from a male donor with ankylosing spondylitis or in good health (not recorded which). In nucleotides, the CDR3 is TGTGCCATCAGTGAGGGACAGGGGTCCTACAATGAGCAGTTCTTC. The encoded protein is CAISEGQGSYNEQFF.